This T cell receptor (beta chain) was captured in a study of blood T cells in healthy people across ages. The second PCR ran roughly 7 to 12 cycles with a sample-barcoded 5' primer and J-beta primers. Researchers report that a template-switch adaptor with 12 random nucleotides tagged each cDNA molecule. TCRdb ran MiXCR on the 5' RACE reads and lists one entry per CDR3 protein. The sample lists hundreds of thousands of distinct CDR3 sequences; around 45% were seen once. The sequenced sample consisted of blood. The receptor's source is a man between 60 and 75 years old in good health.

CDR3 DNA: TGTGCCTCGAAGGCTGAACAGGGGGCAAGTTACACTGAAGCTTTCTTT. Amino acids: CASKAEQGASYTEAFF. The chain combines TRBV10-3 with TRBJ1-1; TRBD1 matches 9 bases. V lost 11 bases and J lost 3; bases outside the gene matches: 16. The germline V gene encodes CDR1 ENHRY and CDR2 SYGVKD. The CDR3 is made up of 16 amino acids.